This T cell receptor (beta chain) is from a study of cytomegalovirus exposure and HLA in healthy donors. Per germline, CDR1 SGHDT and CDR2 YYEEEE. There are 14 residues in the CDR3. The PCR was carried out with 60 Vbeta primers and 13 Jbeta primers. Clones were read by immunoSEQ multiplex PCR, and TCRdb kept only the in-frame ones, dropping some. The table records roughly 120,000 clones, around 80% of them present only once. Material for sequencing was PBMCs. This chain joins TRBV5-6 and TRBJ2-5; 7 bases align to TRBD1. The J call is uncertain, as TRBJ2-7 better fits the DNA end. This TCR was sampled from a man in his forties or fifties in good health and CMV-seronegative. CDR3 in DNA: TGTGCCAGCAGCTCCTCCGGGACAGACTACGAGCAGTACTTC. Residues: CASSSSGTDYEQYF.